This T cell receptor beta chain was identified in a study of blood T cell repertoires in COVID-19. Study at large: PBMCs, B-cell-depleted T cells, or T cells were the source of the cDNA or gDNA that made up the material.

Germline assignment: CDR1 SGHKS and CDR2 YYEKEE (reference sequence). The junction had 18 bases not matched to a gene; V was cut back by 4 bases and J by 5 bases. The CDR3 is 20 amino acids. The Seattle patients, enrolled during active infection, were followed longitudinally. TCRdb's table, derived via immunoSEQ multiplex PCR, lists solely in-frame clones and lacks some. The sample holds about 250,000 clones, about nine tenths seen once. The chain recombines TRBV5-5 with TRBJ2-1; 13 bases line up with TRBD2. The sequence came from a man under 40 with COVID-19, enrolled during active disease. Input material: peripheral blood. CDR3 nucleotides: TGTGCCAGCAGCCTCCGTTTGGGACTAGCGGGGCCCCTGGTGGACAATGAGCAGTTCTTC. It translates to CASSLRLGLAGPLVDNEQFF.